This TCR beta chain was obtained from a study of shared clonotypes between healthy human individuals. The wider study: Every donor yielded three CD4 naive, three CD4 memory, two CD8 naive and one CD8 memory plate. Broader study findings: Estimated clonotype richness was generally higher in naive than memory subsets.

The run depth of the assay was deep. Assay: immunoSEQ multiplex PCR; the TCRdb copy retains only in-frame clones and omits some. The data show approximately 500,000 clones, 95% to 97% seen once. To note about this clone: Antigen unknown.

Recent vaccinations or acute infections were absent in the healthy HIV-negative adult donors. This clonotype was sampled from a woman in her thirties in good health. Sequenced sample: naive CD4+ T cells sorted from blood. The subset was: CD45RA+ positively selected.

The chain's CDR3 is CAWSLRPANEKLFF. In nucleotides, the CDR3 is TGTGCCTGGAGTTTAAGGCCCGCTAATGAAAAACTGTTTTTT. The chain recombines TRBV30 with TRBJ1-4, with D hard to call. From germline, CDR1 is GTSNPN and CDR2 SVGIG (reference sequence). The CDR3 is made up of 14 amino acids. The germline V and J ends were trimmed by 2 bases and 3 bases, with 10 bases remaining between them.